This T cell receptor beta chain originates from a study of T cell responses to AZD1222 COVID-19 vaccine. Points from the study as a whole: The study identified only 6 or 7 AZD1222 recipients as seropositive at baseline. The donor cohort was predominantly white British with a female majority, and clonal diversity may have been underestimated.

The CDR3 has 13 residues. Deletions cut 7 bases from V and 0 bases from J, with 10 bases between. Germline assignment: CDR1 SNHLY and CDR2 FYNNEI. Some second doses came at about 4 weeks and others at about 12 weeks; these were pooled. In its sample, this clone is medium-sized. The antigen is undetermined. Using immunoSEQ multiplex PCR, the repertoire was profiled, and TCRdb retains in-frame clones only, with some absent. The data hold 150,000 to 160,000 clones, with 87% observed a single time. The J gene is TRBJ2-7, the V gene TRBV2, with D unclear. The TCR sequence derives from an adult who received the AZD1222 COVID-19 vaccine. Sequencing used peripheral blood, obtained 28 days after the second AZD1222 dose. CDR3 loop: CASTTESSYEQYF. CDR3 nucleotide sequence: TGTGCCAGCACTACAGAAAGCTCCTACGAGCAGTACTTC.